The count of the clone carrying this T cell receptor (beta chain) is one. Antigen specificity is unknown. Some clones are missing from TCRdb's copy, which holds only in-frame ones; the method was immunoSEQ multiplex PCR. There are about 150,000 clones in the sample; about 89% occur only once, and 3% to 4% lies in the top ten. This sample was included in a study of T cell responses to AZD1222 COVID-19 vaccine. Notes on the study in general: Vaccination with two AZD1222 doses was followed by a rise in Spike-specific TCR breadth and depth. Donors were mostly white British, more females; clonal diversity possibly underestimated. AZD1222 recipients seropositive at baseline numbered only six or seven.

The CDR3 has 13 residues. Looked up from germline, CDR1 is PRHDT and CDR2 is FYEKMQ (reference sequence). Trimming removed 0 bases from V and 6 bases from J, with 6 bases in between. The genes are TRBV13 and TRBJ2-1, with no clear D. The starting material was peripheral blood, obtained 28 days after the second AZD1222 dose. This TCR was recovered from an adult who received the AZD1222 COVID-19 vaccine. In DNA form, the CDR3 reads TGTGCCAGCAGCTTAGGGAATAGCAATGAGCAGTTCTTC. This translates into CASSLGNSNEQFF.